This entry concerns a single TCR beta chain. These data come from a study of sequential checkpoint blockade in melanoma. Study overall: Both treatment sequences were followed by maintenance nivolumab.

Documented treatment: randomized to nivolumab then ipilimumab (arm A) or the reverse (arm B). Measured with immunoSEQ multiplex PCR; TCRdb has only the in-frame clones, and not every one. The sample carries 9,500 to 15,000 clones, 65% to 85% recorded once. Germline V gives CDR1 MRHNA, CDR2 SNTAGT. This CDR3 is 12 amino acids long. Trimming left V 6 bases short and J 4 bases short, with 9 bases between. J is TRBJ1-1 and V is TRBV6-4; D gene unclear. The material was CD8+ T cells sorted from blood (inferred from file names), obtained from a patient given nivolumab and ipilimumab in sequence. The clonotype originates from a human donor with melanoma. CDR3 sequence: CASRGEGTEAFF. CDR3 bases: TGTGCCAGCAGAGGTGAGGGCACTGAAGCTTTCTTT.